This T cell receptor (beta chain) was captured by sequencing in a study of glioma-infiltrating T cells after dendritic cell vaccination. The repertoire was sequenced with immunoSEQ multiplex PCR; TCRdb's copy has only in-frame clones and lacks some. The sample yields some 10,000 clones, roughly 80% seen once. Time point defined: after dendritic cell vaccination, including at tumor progression/relapse. Trimming removed 0 bases from V and 1 base from J, with 5 bases in between. The CDR3 totals 14 residues. Germline CDR1 reads SGHVS; CDR2 reads FNYEAQ. This receptor was taken from a human donor with glioblastoma. V is TRBV7-6 and J is TRBJ2-3; tentatively, D is TRBD2 (5 bases). Sequencing used blood, obtained after dendritic cell vaccination. The CDR3 coding sequence is TGTGCCAGCAGCTTAGCGGGAGGCACAGATACGCAGTATTTT. As protein: CASSLAGGTDTQYF.